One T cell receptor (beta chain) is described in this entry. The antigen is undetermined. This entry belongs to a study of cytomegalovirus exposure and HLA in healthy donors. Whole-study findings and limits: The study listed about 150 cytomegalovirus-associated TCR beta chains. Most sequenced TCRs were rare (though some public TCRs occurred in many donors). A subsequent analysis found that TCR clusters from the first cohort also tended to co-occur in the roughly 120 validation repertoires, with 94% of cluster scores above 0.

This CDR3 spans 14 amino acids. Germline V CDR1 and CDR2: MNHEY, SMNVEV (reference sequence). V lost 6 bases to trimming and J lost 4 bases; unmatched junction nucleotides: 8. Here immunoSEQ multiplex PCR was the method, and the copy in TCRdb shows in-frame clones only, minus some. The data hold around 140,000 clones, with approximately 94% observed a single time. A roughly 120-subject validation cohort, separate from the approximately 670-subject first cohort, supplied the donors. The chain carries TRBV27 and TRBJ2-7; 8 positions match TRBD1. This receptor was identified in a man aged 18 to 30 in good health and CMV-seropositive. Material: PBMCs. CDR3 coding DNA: TGTGCCAGCAGGGGGACAGGCTCGAGTTACGAGCAGTACTTC. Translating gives CASRGTGSSYEQYF.